A selection of T cell receptor beta chains follows, all from one sample in a study of sequential checkpoint blockade in melanoma. Using immunoSEQ multiplex PCR, the repertoire was profiled, and TCRdb retains in-frame clones only, with some absent. In the table there are around 4,600 clones, about 30% of which are singletons. This sample comprised tumor tissue (inferred from file names), obtained from a patient given nivolumab and ipilimumab in sequence. The receptor source for this set is a human donor with melanoma. The CDR3 runs from the conserved cysteine through the conserved F or W. Each record gives: V gene, clone size, J gene, D gene, CDR3 protein, CDR3 DNA. A D gene is named only where the DNA matches it firmly. Some rows have no size entry. The others give once, few or many, or a class for an expanded clone.

TRBV5-1	few	TRBJ1-5	NA	CASSSLGQENQPQHF	TGCGCCAGCAGCTCACTCGGGCAGGAGAATCAGCCCCAGCATTTT
TRBV23-1	few	TRBJ1-1	NA	CASSQGQGLGTEAFF	TGCGCCAGCAGTCAAGGGCAGGGGCTCGGTACTGAAGCTTTCTTT
TRBV4-1	few	TRBJ2-1	NA	CASSLTRYEQFF	TGCGCCAGCAGCTTGACTAGATATGAGCAGTTCTTC
TRBV11-3	many	TRBJ2-7	NA	CASSLDPRSAEQYF	TGTGCCAGCAGCTTAGATCCCAGGTCGGCCGAGCAGTACTTC
TRBV9	NA	TRBJ2-2	NA	CASTLDYTGELFF	TGTGCCAGCACGCTGGACTACACCGGGGAGCTGTTTTTT
TRBV9	few	TRBJ2-1	TRBD2	CASSVGPSGSNEQFF	TGTGCCAGCAGCGTAGGGCCTAGCGGTTCCAATGAGCAGTTCTTC
TRBV19	NA	TRBJ2-1	NA	CASSSSGLGSYNEQFF	TGTGCCAGTAGTAGTAGCGGTCTGGGTTCCTACAATGAGCAGTTCTTC
TRBV6-8	medium-sized	TRBJ1-1	NA	CASSYQGRGTEAFF	TGTGCCAGCAGTTATCAGGGAAGGGGCACTGAAGCTTTCTTT
TRBV11-3	large	TRBJ2-7	NA	CASSLVAGLNEQYF	TGTGCCAGCAGCTTAGTAGCCGGCCTGAACGAGCAGTACTTC
TRBV18	NA	TRBJ2-7	TRBD1	CASSSGTVLSYEQYF	TGTGCCAGCTCATCCGGGACAGTTCTCTCCTACGAGCAGTACTTC
TRBV11-3	many	TRBJ2-2	TRBD1	CASRWGQTNTGELFF	TGTGCCAGCAGATGGGGACAGACGAACACCGGGGAGCTGTTTTTT
TRBV12-2	NA	TRBJ2-1	NA	CASLRLAGGENEQFF	TGTGCCAGTTTACGACTAGCGGGGGGGGAAAATGAGCAGTTCTTC
TRBV11-3	many	TRBJ1-1	TRBD1	CASSSGQGAGLSTEAFF	TGTGCCAGCAGCTCGGGACAGGGGGCCGGATTGAGCACTGAAGCTTTCTTT
TRBV19	NA	TRBJ1-2	TRBD1	CASRLPGQGAGYTF	TGTGCCAGTAGACTACCGGGACAGGGGGCGGGCTACACCTTC
TRBV28	few	TRBJ2-1	TRBD2	CASSLWRSGGRGKQFF	TGTGCCAGCAGTTTATGGCGCAGCGGGGGACGGGGAAAGCAGTTCTTC
TRBV15	NA	TRBJ2-3	TRBD2	CATSRGSSGRSTDTQYF	TGTGCCACCAGCAGAGGTAGTAGCGGGAGAAGCACAGATACGCAGTATTTT
TRBV7-6	few	TRBJ1-2	NA	CASSFGTETYGYTF	TGTGCCAGCAGCTTCGGGACGGAGACCTATGGCTACACCTTC
TRBV19	NA	TRBJ2-1	TRBD2	CASSSGSSYNEQFF	TGTGCCAGTAGCAGCGGGAGCTCCTACAATGAGCAGTTCTTC
TRBV5-1	NA	TRBJ1-2	TRBD1	CVSSLKGQGLSNYGYTF	TGCGTCAGCAGCTTAAAGGGACAGGGATTATCTAACTATGGCTACACCTTC
TRBV27	NA	TRBJ2-3	NA	CASSPVPSDTQYF	TGTGCCAGCAGTCCCGTGCCGTCGGATACGCAGTATTTT
TRBV5-1	NA	TRBJ2-5	TRBD2	CASSLGLARQETQYF	TGCGCCAGCAGCTTGGGACTAGCGAGGCAAGAGACCCAGTACTTC
TRBV11-3	few	TRBJ2-5	NA	CASSPDQLRETQYF	TGTGCTAGCAGCCCGGACCAGCTCCGGGAGACCCAGTACTTC
TRBV18	NA	TRBJ2-3	NA	CASSPPRARTGTQYF	TGTGCCAGCTCACCGCCCAGGGCGAGAACGGGTACGCAGTATTTT
TRBV28	NA	TRBJ2-5	NA	CASGREYQETQYF	TGTGCCAGCGGCAGGGAGTACCAAGAGACCCAGTACTTC
TRBV7-5	NA	TRBJ2-3	NA	CASSRSSGGVGTQYF	TGTGCCAGCAGCCGCTCTAGCGGGGGGGTGGGTACGCAGTATTTT
TRBV11-3	medium-sized	TRBJ2-1	NA	CASETSSRSYNEQFF	TGTGCCAGCGAAACTAGCTCCCGCTCCTACAATGAGCAGTTCTTC
TRBV11-3	medium-sized	TRBJ2-2	TRBD2	CASSSPTSGGNTGELFF	TGTGCCAGCAGCTCCCCTACTAGCGGGGGTAACACCGGGGAGCTGTTTTTT
TRBV6-8	few	TRBJ1-1	TRBD1	CASSPRQGARNTEAFF	TGTGCCAGCAGCCCTCGACAGGGGGCACGGAACACTGAAGCTTTCTTT
TRBV19	once	TRBJ1-2	TRBD1	CAINRGRTYGYTF	TGTGCCATCAACAGGGGACGGACCTATGGCTACACCTTC
TRBV19	NA	TRBJ1-2	TRBD1	CASSMSQGAGGYTF	TGTGCCAGTAGTATGTCGCAGGGGGCCGGTGGCTACACCTTC
TRBV30	NA	TRBJ2-3	TRBD1	CAWSVQGADTQYF	TGTGCCTGGAGTGTACAGGGGGCAGATACGCAGTATTTT
TRBV28	few	TRBJ2-7	NA	CASSFSKGVFHTYEQYF	TGTGCCAGCAGTTTCTCGAAGGGGGTATTCCATACCTACGAGCAGTACTTC
TRBV25-1	NA	TRBJ1-1	NA	CASSEQGMNTEAFF	TGTGCCAGCAGTGAACAGGGGATGAACACTGAAGCTTTCTTT
TRBV30	few	TRBJ1-1	NA	CAWSGHEEAFF	TGTGCCTGGAGTGGGCATGAGGAAGCTTTCTTT
TRBV5-1	NA	TRBJ1-2	TRBD1	CASSLETTGGDGYTF	TGCGCCAGCAGCTTGGAAACAACAGGGGGGGATGGCTACACCTTC
TRBV6-4	NA	TRBJ2-1	NA	CASSRHNEQFF	TGTGCCAGCAGTCGGCACAATGAGCAGTTCTTC
TRBV2	few	TRBJ2-3	TRBD1	CASRWDRWGSDTQYF	TGTGCCAGCAGATGGGACAGGTGGGGGTCAGATACGCAGTATTTT
TRBV28	NA	TRBJ1-1	NA	CASTMGRVNTEAFF	TGTGCCAGCACCATGGGCAGGGTTAACACTGAAGCTTTCTTT
TRBV9	NA	TRBJ2-1	NA	CASSAPPRGSDNEQFF	TGTGCCAGCAGCGCCCCCCCCCGGGGGTCCGACAATGAGCAGTTCTTC
TRBV29-1	NA	TRBJ2-5	TRBD2	CSVRSGGYQETQYF	TGCAGCGTCCGTAGCGGGGGGTACCAAGAGACCCAGTACTTC
TRBV28	NA	TRBJ2-5	NA	CASSVREETQYF	TGTGCCAGCAGTGTGAGGGAAGAGACCCAGTACTTC
TRBV5-1	NA	TRBJ2-5	NA	CASSFSGLLQETQYF	TGCGCCAGCAGCTTTTCGGGACTTCTTCAAGAGACCCAGTACTTC
TRBV19	NA	TRBJ1-2	NA	CASIPPGRNYGYTF	TGTGCCAGTATCCCCCCAGGGAGAAACTATGGCTACACCTTC
TRBV11-3	many	TRBJ2-5	NA	CASSPLGPFQETQYF	TGTGCCAGCAGCCCCCTTGGGCCGTTCCAAGAGACCCAGTACTTC
TRBV5-1	once	TRBJ2-3	NA	CASSLENRRDTQYF	TGCGCCAGCAGCTTGGAGAACAGGCGGGATACGCAGTATTTT
TRBV19	NA	TRBJ1-2	NA	CASSFRGYGYTF	TGTGCCAGTAGTTTTCGTGGCTATGGCTACACCTTC
TRBV6-8	medium-sized	TRBJ2-5	TRBD1	CASSRISTRTGTGVGETQYF	TGTGCCAGCAGCCGCATCAGTACACGAACCGGGACAGGGGTTGGAGAGACCCAGTACTTC
TRBV12-5	NA	TRBJ1-4	NA	CASGLDGTQNEKLFF	TGTGCTAGTGGTTTGGACGGGACACAAAATGAAAAACTGTTTTTT
TRBV11-3	medium-sized	TRBJ1-4	TRBD1	CASSLGTGTTNEKLFF	TGTGCCAGCAGCTTGGGGACAGGGACAACTAATGAAAAACTGTTTTTT
TRBV30	NA	TRBJ1-2	TRBD1	CAWRVEDRGPYYGYTF	TGTGCCTGGAGGGTGGAGGACAGGGGACCTTACTATGGCTACACCTTC
TRBV6-8	NA	TRBJ2-7	NA	CASSENDGEQYF	TGTGCCAGCAGCGAGAACGATGGCGAGCAGTACTTC